This is a list of T cell receptor beta chains from one sample in a study of T cells in Graves' hyperthyroidism and ophthalmopathy. TCRdb recomputed calls from the multiplex PCR reads with MiXCR, one row per CDR3 protein. In the table there are some 440,000 distinct CDR3 sequences, around 16% of which are singletons. Input material: blood. These receptors were collected from a woman aged 18-29 years with Graves' hyperthyroidism. The CDR3 runs from the conserved cysteine through the conserved F or W. A D gene is named only where the DNA matches it firmly. Expanded clones get a size class; other rows say once, few or many, or leave the size out.

TRBJ2-2 | TRBV6-5 | TRBD2 | many | CASSYGTSGAKGTGELFF | TGTGCCAGCAGTTACGGGACTAGCGGGGCGAAGGGCACCGGGGAGCTGTTTTTT
TRBJ1-5 | TRBV27 | - | many | CASSLGGRNQPQHF | TGTGCCAGCAGTTTGGGGGGCCGCAATCAGCCCCAGCATTTT
TRBJ2-1 | TRBV28 | TRBD1 | many | CASTTPDRGRGDEQFF | TGTGCCAGCACTACTCCCGACAGGGGGCGCGGGGATGAGCAGTTCTTC
TRBJ2-3 | TRBV19 | - | - | CASSMKTPVSTDTQYF | TGTGCCAGTAGTATGAAGACCCCCGTCAGCACAGATACGCAGTATTTT
TRBJ2-2 | TRBV28 | - | many | CASRAAQGGSTGELFF | TGTGCCAGCAGGGCCGCACAGGGTGGGAGCACCGGGGAGCTGTTTTTT
TRBJ2-1 | TRBV7-2 | - | - | CASSLVGGASYNEQFF | TGTGCCAGCAGCTTAGTTGGGGGGGCGTCCTACAATGAGCAGTTCTTC
TRBJ2-3 | TRBV5-6 | - | few | CASSLRGVATDTQYF | TGTGCCAGCAGCTTGCGAGGGGTAGCCACAGATACGCAGTATTTT
TRBJ2-7 | TRBV10-3 | - | many | CAISESQARGRYEQYF | TGTGCCATCAGTGAGTCGCAGGCTCGTGGCAGGTACGAGCAGTACTTC
TRBJ2-2 | TRBV20-1 | - | few | CSARPGMANTGELFF | TGCAGTGCTAGGCCAGGGATGGCGAACACCGGGGAGCTGTTTTTT
TRBJ1-2 | TRBV3-2 | - | - | CASSQACAEGFGYGYTF | TGTGCCAGCAGCCAAGCTTGTGCTGAGGGGTTCGGCTACGGCTACACCTTC
TRBJ1-5 | TRBV18 | TRBD1 | many | CASSHERTGSNQPQHF | TGTGCCAGCTCCCACGAAAGGACAGGTAGCAATCAGCCCCAGCATTTT
TRBJ2-1 | TRBV7-3 | TRBD2 | many | CASSPRGASGGVGNEQFF | TGTGCCAGCAGCCCCCGAGGGGCTAGCGGGGGGGTGGGGAATGAGCAGTTCTTC
TRBJ1-1 | TRBV11-2 | TRBD1 | - | CASSYIQGTEAFF | TGTGCCAGCAGCTACATACAGGGGACTGAAGCTTTCTTT
TRBJ2-7 | TRBV7-2 | - | - | CASSKGHLWYEQYF | TGTGCCAGCAGCAAGGGACACCTGTGGTACGAGCAGTACTTC
TRBJ1-2 | TRBV7-8 | - | many | CASSLAVEARGYTF | TGTGCCAGCAGCTTAGCAGTAGAGGCGAGGGGGTACACCTTC
TRBJ2-5 | TRBV9 | TRBD1 | few | CASSGIRQGLQETQYF | TGTGCCAGCAGCGGTATCCGACAGGGTCTCCAAGAGACCCAGTACTTC
TRBJ2-1 | TRBV11-2 | - | many | CASSLGSPQFF | TGTGCCAGCAGCTTAGGGTCCCCTCAGTTCTTC
TRBJ1-2 | TRBV6-1 | - | many | CASRRDTDPNYGYTF | TGTGCCAGCAGGCGGGACACAGATCCTAACTATGGCTACACCTTC
TRBJ1-1 | TRBV7-9 | - | many | CAGSLGGTDTEAFF | TGTGCCGGCAGCTTAGGCGGGACGGACACTGAAGCTTTCTTT
TRBJ1-3 | TRBV10-3 | - | once | CAISENGRVGDTIYF | TGTGCCATCAGTGAGAACGGGCGTGTTGGAGACACCATATATTTT
TRBJ2-1 | TRBV6-1 | - | many | CASGVIASEQFF | TGTGCCAGCGGGGTCATAGCATCCGAGCAGTTCTTC
TRBJ2-5 | TRBV28 | - | many | CASSLTGSTETQYF | TGTGCCAGCAGTTTGACAGGCAGCACAGAGACCCAGTACTTC